The rows below give T cell receptor beta chains drawn from one sample of a study of T cell responses to AZD1222 COVID-19 vaccine. Some clones are missing from TCRdb's copy, which holds only in-frame ones; the method was immunoSEQ multiplex PCR. The sample lists about 150,000 clones; under 95% were seen once. Sequenced material: peripheral blood, taken 28 days after the second AZD1222 dose. The receptors stem from an adult who received the AZD1222 COVID-19 vaccine. Both conserved end residues are part of each CDR3. D genes are given only for firm matches. Only part of the rows carry a size: once, few, many, or a class if the clone is expanded.

size	V	D	J	DNA	CDR3
NA	TRBV28	NA	TRBJ1-2	TGTGCCAGCAGTCCTAGGGAGGTCTATGGCTACACCTTC	CASSPREVYGYTF
NA	TRBV2	NA	TRBJ1-5	TGTGCCAGCAGTGTGGGGCAGCCCCAGCATTTT	CASSVGQPQHF
NA	TRBV28	NA	TRBJ2-7	TGTGCCAGCAGTTCCTCTCCCACAGATTACGAGCAGTACTTC	CASSSSPTDYEQYF
NA	TRBV24-1	NA	TRBJ1-2	TGTGCCACCAGTGATTTGGGCGGCTACACCTTC	CATSDLGGYTF
NA	TRBV6-5	NA	TRBJ1-2	TGTGCCAGCAGTACCCCTAGGGCGGGATGGGAAGGCTACACCTTC	CASSTPRAGWEGYTF
NA	TRBV11-2	NA	TRBJ1-3	TGTGCCAGCAGCTTTGGAGCTCGCGGAAACACCATATATTTT	CASSFGARGNTIYF
NA	TRBV29-1	NA	TRBJ2-7	TGCAGCGTTGTTTCACCGGGATCCTACGAGCAGTACTTC	CSVVSPGSYEQYF
NA	TRBV24-1	TRBD2	TRBJ2-1	TGTGCCACCAGTGACAAGACCCTAGCGGGAGGGTATGAGCAGTTCTTC	CATSDKTLAGGYEQFF
NA	TRBV9	TRBD2	TRBJ2-5	TGTGCCAGCAGCGTGGGGGGGTTGGAGACCCAGTACTTC	CASSVGGLETQYF
NA	TRBV6-2/TRBV6-3	NA	TRBJ1-5	TGTGCCAGCAGTTCACGGGCGGGCAATCAGCCCCAGCATTTT	CASSSRAGNQPQHF
NA	TRBV7-2	NA	TRBJ1-1	TGTGCCAGCAGCTTAGGACAGGTTAACACTGAAGCTTTCTTT	CASSLGQVNTEAFF
NA	TRBV4-1	NA	TRBJ1-6	TGCGCCAGCAGCCAGGGAAAACAGGGTGGAGGTTCACCCCTCCACTTT	CASSQGKQGGGSPLHF
NA	TRBV5-1	TRBD2	TRBJ2-3	TGCGCCAGCAGCTTGGGACTAGCGAGCACAGATACGCAGTATTTT	CASSLGLASTDTQYF
NA	TRBV9	NA	TRBJ1-3	TGTGCCAGCAGCCCGTCGGCGGACGCCGCAGGAAACACCATATATTTT	CASSPSADAAGNTIYF
NA	TRBV28	NA	TRBJ1-6	TGTGCCAGCAGTTTGCTCGGGGTTGGTTCCTATAATTCACCCCTCCACTTT	CASSLLGVGSYNSPLHF
NA	TRBV6-2/TRBV6-3	NA	TRBJ2-3	TGTGCCAGCAGTTACGGGGCAGACTTCACAGATACGCAGTATTTT	CASSYGADFTDTQYF
NA	TRBV7-8	NA	TRBJ1-6	TGTGCTGCGGGGGACGGGGGCGTCGGTTCACCCCTCCACTTT	CAAGDGGVGSPLHF
NA	TRBV28	TRBD2	TRBJ2-7	TGTGCCAGCAGCCCGATCCCCGGGACTAGCGGGAAATACGAGCAGTACTTC	CASSPIPGTSGKYEQYF
NA	TRBV7-6	TRBD2	TRBJ2-5	TGTGCCAGCAGCTTCGGACTAGCGGTAATCCAAGAGACCCAGTACTTC	CASSFGLAVIQETQYF
once	TRBV30	NA	TRBJ1-6	TGTGCCTGGAGTCCCCCCCACGCGCCCCTCCACTTT	CAWSPPHAPLHF
NA	TRBV13	TRBD1	TRBJ2-7	TGTGCCAGCAGCCCCGACAGGGGGGGGTACGAGCAGTACTTC	CASSPDRGGYEQYF
NA	TRBV6-5	NA	TRBJ1-6	TGTGCCAGCAGATTAGACCCTGGGGCACCCCTCCACTTT	CASRLDPGAPLHF
NA	TRBV6-5	TRBD1	TRBJ1-6	TGTGCCAGCAGTTTCCGCAGGGGGAATTCACCCCTCCACTTT	CASSFRRGNSPLHF
NA	TRBV5-3	NA	TRBJ2-7	TGTGCCGGGAACTACGAGCAGTACTTC	CAGNYEQYF
NA	TRBV5-1	NA	TRBJ2-5	TGCGCCAGCAGCTTGGATGGCAGGGGAGGTGGAGAGACCCAGTACTTC	CASSLDGRGGGETQYF
NA	TRBV19	TRBD1	TRBJ1-1	TGTGCCAGTAGTATTCGTGACAGGGGGGGTGAAGCTTTCTTT	CASSIRDRGGEAFF
NA	TRBV27	TRBD1	TRBJ2-7	TGTGCCAGCAGTCGGGGGCCCTCGGGGGACAGGGGCTACGAGCAGTACTTC	CASSRGPSGDRGYEQYF
NA	TRBV28	TRBD1	TRBJ1-4	TGTGCCAGCAGTGGGGGACAGGGGCCCCAGGAAAAACTGTTTTTT	CASSGGQGPQEKLFF
NA	TRBV18	NA	TRBJ2-2	TGTGCCAGCTCACCCAGTTGGCGGACGAACACCGGGGAGCTGTTTTTT	CASSPSWRTNTGELFF
NA	TRBV5-6	NA	TRBJ2-6	TGTGCCAGCAGACCCGGGCTAGATTCTGGGGCCAACGTCCTGACTTTC	CASRPGLDSGANVLTF
NA	TRBV11-3	NA	TRBJ2-5	TGTGCCAGCAGGTTCGGACAAGAGACCCAGTACTTC	CASRFGQETQYF
NA	TRBV11-1	NA	TRBJ2-1	TGTGCCAGCAGCTTCAGGTCAATGAAGCAGTTCTTC	CASSFRSMKQFF
NA	TRBV3-1/TRBV3-2	NA	TRBJ2-3	TGTGCCAGCAGCCAATCCCAATTGAGGGCAGAGGGAGATACGCAGTATTTT	CASSQSQLRAEGDTQYF
NA	TRBV5-5	TRBD2	TRBJ2-4	TGTGCCAGCAGCTCCCGACTAGCGCGGCCCAAAAACATTCAGTACTTC	CASSSRLARPKNIQYF
NA	TRBV24-1	NA	TRBJ2-6	TGTGCCACCTGTGCCCCAACAGGACGGGACTCTGGGGCCAACGTCCTGACTTTC	CATCAPTGRDSGANVLTF
NA	TRBV27	TRBD1	TRBJ1-2	TGTGCCAGTAAACAGGGGGCCGTCTATGGCTACACCTTC	CASKQGAVYGYTF
NA	TRBV29-1	NA	TRBJ1-1	TGCAGCGTTGGCTTCGGGGGGAACACTGAAGCTTTCTTT	CSVGFGGNTEAFF
NA	TRBV6-2/TRBV6-3	NA	TRBJ2-7	TGTGCCAGCAGTACGCGGGGACGGCAGGCCATTGAGCAGTACTTC	CASSTRGRQAIEQYF
NA	TRBV4-1	TRBD1	TRBJ1-6	TGCGCCAGCAGCCTGGACAGGGATAATTCACCCCTCCACTTT	CASSLDRDNSPLHF
NA	TRBV7-2	NA	TRBJ1-2	TGTGCCAGCAGCTTTTACCTGTCTCATGGCTACACCTTC	CASSFYLSHGYTF
NA	TRBV6-5	NA	TRBJ2-1	TGTGCCAGCATTCTTAGCTCCTACAATGAGCAGTTCTTC	CASILSSYNEQFF
NA	TRBV27	NA	TRBJ2-1	TGTGCCAGCAGTCCCGTAGATGGTGAGCAGTTCTTC	CASSPVDGEQFF
once	TRBV3-1/TRBV3-2	TRBD2	TRBJ2-1	TGTGCCAGCAGCCAAGATAGCGCGGGAGGACATGCCAATGAGCAGTTCTTC	CASSQDSAGGHANEQFF
NA	TRBV2	NA	TRBJ2-1	TGTGCCAGCAAACTCCAGGGAGGGGGCAATGAGCAGTTCTTC	CASKLQGGGNEQFF
NA	TRBV6-1	NA	TRBJ1-3	TGTGCCAGCAGTGAAGTAGGACGGTCTGGAAACACCATATATTTT	CASSEVGRSGNTIYF
NA	TRBV6-2/TRBV6-3	NA	TRBJ1-3	TGTGCCAGCAGTCGGCGGGAGGCAGGAAACACCATATATTTT	CASSRREAGNTIYF
NA	TRBV18	NA	TRBJ1-1	TGTGCCAGCTCACCAGGGCAGGACACTGAAGCTTTCTTT	CASSPGQDTEAFF
NA	TRBV12-5	NA	TRBJ2-6	TGTGCTAGCGGGAAGTCTGGGGCCAACGTCCTGACTTTC	CASGKSGANVLTF
NA	TRBV6-5	TRBD2	TRBJ2-7	TGTGCCAGCAGCCGACTAGCGGGGCCCTACGAGCAGTACTTC	CASSRLAGPYEQYF
NA	TRBV10-3	NA	TRBJ2-5	TGTGCCGGACGAGGTGGCAGGGAGCCCGAGACCCAGTACTTC	CAGRGGREPETQYF
NA	TRBV27	NA	TRBJ2-4	TGTGCCAGCAGTTTAACTAGCCTCCACATTCAGTACTTC	CASSLTSLHIQYF
few	TRBV19	NA	TRBJ2-1	TGTGCCAGTAGTATAGAGGCAGGGTACCCCTACAATGAGCAGTTCTTC	CASSIEAGYPYNEQFF
NA	TRBV6-2/TRBV6-3	TRBD1	TRBJ2-4	TGTGCCAGCAGCACCGGGACAGGGGGACTTCTAGCCAAAAACATTCAGTACTTC	CASSTGTGGLLAKNIQYF
NA	TRBV29-1	NA	TRBJ2-5	TGCAGCGCTTCTAGAGGGGAGACCCAGTACTTC	CSASRGETQYF
NA	TRBV28	TRBD1	TRBJ1-2	TGTGCCAGCAGTTTCGCCGGACAGGGGGCGTCTGGCTACACCTTC	CASSFAGQGASGYTF
NA	TRBV2	TRBD1	TRBJ2-2	TGTGCCAGCAGGAGTTTTGGCAGGGGGCCCACCGGGGAGCTGTTTTTT	CASRSFGRGPTGELFF
once	TRBV5-1	NA	TRBJ2-3	TGCGCCAGCAGTCCCGACAGGGACTATACGCAGTATTTT	CASSPDRDYTQYF
NA	TRBV27	TRBD1	TRBJ1-2	TGTGCCAGCAGCCAAACGATACGACAGGGGGCTTTCCCTAACTATGGCTACACCTTC	CASSQTIRQGAFPNYGYTF